Presented here are 18 T cell receptor beta chains from one specimen sequenced in a study of blood T cell repertoires in COVID-19. Clones were sequenced by immunoSEQ multiplex PCR, and TCRdb holds only the in-frame ones, with some missing. This repertoire shows about 200,000 clones, about 91% found once; its top ten account for 0.95% to 1.5%. Material for sequencing was peripheral blood. The receptors were sampled from a man aged 25-45 years with acute or convalescent COVID-19.

The chain uses TRBV5-8 and TRBJ1-2; no reliable D call. Deletions cut 2 bases from V and 1 base from J, with 9 bases between. CDR3 length: 14 amino acids. The germline gives CDR1 SGHTS, CDR2 YDEGEE. Here the CDR3 reads CASSLASVNYGYTF. CDR3 DNA sequence: TGTGCCAGCAGCTTAGCCTCGGTTAACTATGGCTACACCTTC. The variable domain in full, completed from reference TRBV5-8 and TRBJ1-2, reads EAGVTQSPTHLIKTRGQQATLRCSPISGHTSVYWYQQALGLGLQFLLWYDEGEERNRGNFPPRFSGRQFPNYSSELNVNALELEDSALYLCASSLASVNYGYTFGSGTRLTVV.

The chain joins TRBV2 to TRBJ1-3; D may be TRBD1 (5 bases). CDR3 size: 14 residues. Trimming pared 6 bases from V and 2 bases from J, leaving 11 bases between. Germline values: CDR1 SNHLY, CDR2 FYNNEI. The CDR3 spells CASRGTAAGNTIYF. CDR3 nucleotide sequence: TGTGCCAGCAGGGGGACTGCGGCTGGAAACACCATATATTTT.

The V and J genes are TRBV2 and TRBJ1-1; TRBD1 aligns across 9 bases. Germline V gene data show CDR1 as SNHLY and CDR2 as FYNNEI. This CDR3 region has 13 residues. V trimming: 6 bases; J trimming: 5 bases; junction bases outside the gene matches: 4. The CDR3 DNA follows: TGTGCCAGCAGCGACAGGGGGGGAACTGAAGCTTTCTTT. It is translated as CASSDRGGTEAFF.

DNA of the CDR3: TGTGCCAGCAGTGAACAGGGGGCTGAAGCTTTCTTT. It specifies CASSEQGAEAFF. The genes are TRBV6-1 and TRBJ1-1, with 7 bases lining up with TRBD1. J was trimmed by 6 bases and V by 2 bases; bases with no gene match: 0. The germline V gene encodes CDR1 MNHNS and CDR2 SASEGT. This CDR3 is 12 amino acids long.

The CDR3 is CSVEGGLSYEQYF. Written as DNA, the CDR3 is TGCAGCGTTGAAGGCGGTCTTTCCTACGAGCAGTACTTC. V and J are TRBV29-1 and TRBJ2-7; D call uncertain. The V and J ends lost 1 base and 1 base respectively, with 8 bases between them. The CDR3 is made up of 13 amino acids. Germline CDR1 and CDR2: SQVTM and ANQGSEA.

In DNA form, the CDR3 reads TGTGCCAGCAGCCCCCCTAGCGATAGTGAGCAGTTCTTC. Encoded protein: CASSPPSDSEQFF. V usage is TRBV3-1 (or the pseudogene TRBV3-2) and J usage is TRBJ2-1, with D possibly being TRBD2 (6 bases). CDR1 is LGHDT and CDR2 is YNNKEL in the germline V gene (reference sequence). V was shortened by 4 bases and J by 9 bases, with 13 bases between the two germline ends. This CDR3 is 13 amino acids long.

The V and J genes are TRBV10-3 and TRBJ2-7, with D perhaps TRBD2 (5 bases). V was pared by 0 bases and J by 2 bases, with 11 bases between. The germline CDR1 and CDR2 sequences are ENHRY and SYGVKD. This CDR3 contains 15 residues. CDR3 bases: TGTGCCATCAGTGAGTCGGAGGTTCACACCTACGAGCAGTACTTC. This translates into CAISESEVHTYEQYF.

V is TRBV5-1 and J is TRBJ2-5; 13 bases fit TRBD2. The V gene's germline CDR1 is SGHRS and CDR2 YFSETQ. V shed 3 bases, J shed 5 bases, and the junction held 7 bases outside the gene matches. This CDR3 has 16 residues. DNA of the CDR3: TGCGCCAGCAGCTCGGGACTAGCGGGACAGGTGGAGACCCAGTACTTC. Amino acids: CASSSGLAGQVETQYF.

The rearrangement uses TRBV28 and TRBJ1-1, with a possible D match to TRBD1 (6 bases). V was cut by 7 bases and J by 1 base, with 7 bases left in between. Germline-derived CDR1 and CDR2 are MDHEN and SYDVKM. The CDR3 contains 12 residues. The CDR3 loop is CASKTGNTEAFF. CDR3 sequence (DNA): TGTGCCAGCAAGACAGGGAACACTGAAGCTTTCTTT.

The V and J genes are TRBV18 and TRBJ1-5; 7 positions agree with TRBD1. In germline, CDR1 is KGHSH, CDR2 LQKENI. Trimming took 3 bases from V and 3 from J; bases not matched to a gene: 11. The CDR3 totals 17 residues. CDR3 in DNA: TGTGCCAGCTCACCGGGGGCCGGGACAGAATACAATCAGCCCCAGCATTTT. Protein: CASSPGAGTEYNQPQHF.

The gene calls are TRBV27 and TRBJ1-6; D perhaps matches TRBD1 (6 bases). V shed 3 bases and J shed 3 bases, with 9 bases lying between them. The CDR3 covers 15 residues. Looked up from germline, CDR1 is MNHEY and CDR2 is SMNVEV (reference sequence). CDR3 sequence (DNA): TGTGCCAGCAGTTTCGTGGACAGCTATAATTCACCCCTCCACTTT. This gives the protein CASSFVDSYNSPLHF.

This chain uses TRBV29-1 with TRBJ1-4; D possibly corresponds to TRBD1 (5 bases). Trimming removed 4 bases from V and 8 bases from J, with 17 bases in between. In germline, CDR1 is SQVTM, CDR2 ANQGSEA. The CDR3 has 14 amino acids. CDR3 nucleotides: TGCAGCGTTGTAACAGCCGGCCGGGGGGAAAAACTGTTTTTT. It codes for CSVVTAGRGEKLFF.

The chain is built from TRBV10-1 and TRBJ2-6, with 9 bases that match TRBD1. Unmatched junction bases numbered 11, after V lost 0 bases and J lost 2 bases. CDR1 is WNHNN and CDR2 is SYGVQD in the germline V gene (reference sequence). CDR3 size: 20 residues. DNA for the CDR3: TGCGCCAGCAGTGAGTCCCGGGACAGGGTTTATTTACCTGGGGCCAACGTCCTGACTTTC. Protein sequence: CASSESRDRVYLPGANVLTF.

The chain carries TRBV9 and TRBJ1-1, with 8 nucleotides matching TRBD1. Looked up from germline, CDR1 is SGDLS and CDR2 is YYNGEE. J was trimmed by 5 bases and V by 2 bases; bases with no gene match: 11. This CDR3 spans 16 amino acids. The CDR3 loop reads CASSVSGGQAFTEAFF. The CDR3 region has the DNA TGTGCCAGCAGCGTCTCCGGGGGACAGGCTTTTACTGAAGCTTTCTTT.

This chain links TRBV2 with TRBJ2-7; D is unresolved. CDR3 length: 14 residues. Germline V gene lookup returns CDR1 SNHLY and CDR2 FYNNEI. The V gene lost 7 bases and the J gene lost 2 bases, with 15 bases spanning the gap. The CDR3: CASTRGPGPYEQYF. The CDR3 DNA sequence: TGTGCCAGCACTCGCGGTCCGGGTCCCTACGAGCAGTACTTC.

The chain combines TRBV19 with TRBJ1-5; D is uncertain. The CDR3 runs to 13 residues. Looked up from germline, CDR1 is LNHDA and CDR2 is SQIVND (reference sequence). The V end was cut by 1 base, the J end by 7 bases, with 8 bases between. CDR3 DNA: TGTGCCAGTAGTATAGGCCCGGGGCAGCCCCAGCATTTT. As protein: CASSIGPGQPQHF.

The V and J genes are TRBV3-1 (or the pseudogene TRBV3-2) and TRBJ1-2, with 9 bases identical to TRBD1. The ends lost 5 bases at V and 4 bases at J; junction bases unmatched: 17. The germline CDR1 and CDR2 sequences are LGHDT and YNNKEL (reference sequence). This CDR3 has 18 residues. The CDR3 region is CASSALKLRDRVTYGYTF. In DNA, the CDR3 is TGTGCCAGCAGCGCGCTCAAATTACGGGACAGGGTTACCTATGGCTACACCTTC.

The genes are TRBV19 and TRBJ1-3; no clear D gene. Germline V lookup: CDR1 LNHDA, CDR2 SQIVND (reference sequence). This CDR3 spans 15 amino acids. V lost 2 bases, J lost 0 bases, and 8 bases lay in between. The CDR3: CASSILGNSGNTIYF. DNA for the CDR3: TGTGCCAGTAGTATACTCGGGAACTCTGGAAACACCATATATTTT.